Reported below is one T cell receptor beta chain. This sample stems from a study of blood T cell repertoires in COVID-19. Study overall: Whether acute or convalescent, the COVID-19 samples came from the United States, Italy and Spain.

In Seattle, patients joined the study during active infection and were tracked longitudinally. Here immunoSEQ multiplex PCR was the method, and the copy in TCRdb shows in-frame clones only, minus some. The sample carries some 500,000 clones, about 88% recorded once. This sequence was found in a woman aged 45-60 years with COVID-19, enrolled during active disease. The sample was peripheral blood.

The CDR3: CASSVDRGDSPLHF. Here the CDR3 DNA reads TGTGCCAGCTCAGTGGACAGGGGTGATTCACCCCTCCACTTT. The chain uses TRBV18 and TRBJ1-6; 9 bases fit TRBD1. The CDR3 has 14 amino acids. Germline CDR1 is KGHSH and CDR2 is LQKENI. J was trimmed by 8 bases and V by 5 bases; bases with no gene match: 4.